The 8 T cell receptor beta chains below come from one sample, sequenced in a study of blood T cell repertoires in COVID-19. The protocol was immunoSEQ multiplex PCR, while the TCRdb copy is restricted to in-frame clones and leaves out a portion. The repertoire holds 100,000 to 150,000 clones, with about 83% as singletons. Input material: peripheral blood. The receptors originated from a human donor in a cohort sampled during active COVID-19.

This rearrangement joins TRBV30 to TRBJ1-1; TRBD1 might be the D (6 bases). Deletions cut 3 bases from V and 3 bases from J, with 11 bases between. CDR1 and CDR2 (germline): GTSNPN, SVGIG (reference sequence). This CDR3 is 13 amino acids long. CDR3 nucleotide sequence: TGTGCCTGGAGGACACAGGGCTACACTGAAGCTTTCTTT. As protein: CAWRTQGYTEAFF.

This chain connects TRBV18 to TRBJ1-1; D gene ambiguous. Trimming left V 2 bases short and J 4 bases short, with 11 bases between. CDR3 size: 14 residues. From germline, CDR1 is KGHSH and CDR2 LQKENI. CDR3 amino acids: CASSPGGEGTEAFF. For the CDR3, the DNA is TGTGCCAGCTCACCAGGCGGGGAGGGCACTGAAGCTTTCTTT. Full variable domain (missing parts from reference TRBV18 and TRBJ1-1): NAGVMQNPRHLVRRRGQEARLRCSPMKGHSHVYWYRQLPEEGLKFMVYLQKENIIDESGMPKERFSAEFPKEGPSILRIQQVVRGDSAAYFCASSPGGEGTEAFFGQGTRLTVV.

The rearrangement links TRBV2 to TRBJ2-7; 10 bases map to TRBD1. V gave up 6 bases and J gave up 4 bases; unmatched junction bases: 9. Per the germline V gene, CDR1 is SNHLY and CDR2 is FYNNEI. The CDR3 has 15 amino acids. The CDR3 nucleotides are TGTGCCAGCAGCGGACAGGGGGGCTCCCGATACGAGCAGTACTTC. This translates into CASSGQGGSRYEQYF.

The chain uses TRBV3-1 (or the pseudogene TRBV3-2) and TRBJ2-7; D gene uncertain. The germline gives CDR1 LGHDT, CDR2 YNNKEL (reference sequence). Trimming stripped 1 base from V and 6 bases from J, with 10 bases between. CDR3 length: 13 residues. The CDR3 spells CASSQGSGSEQYF. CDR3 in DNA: TGTGCCAGCAGCCAAGGGAGTGGGTCCGAGCAGTACTTC.

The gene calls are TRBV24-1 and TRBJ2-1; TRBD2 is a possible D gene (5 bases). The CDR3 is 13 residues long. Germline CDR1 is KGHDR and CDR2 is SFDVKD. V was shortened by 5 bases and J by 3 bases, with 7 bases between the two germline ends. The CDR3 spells CATSGESYNEQFF. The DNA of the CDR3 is TGTGCCACCAGTGGGGAGAGCTACAATGAGCAGTTCTTC.

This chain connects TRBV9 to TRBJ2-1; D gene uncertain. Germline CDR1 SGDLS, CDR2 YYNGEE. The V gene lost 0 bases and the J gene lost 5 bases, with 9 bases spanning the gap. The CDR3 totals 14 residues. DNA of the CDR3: TGTGCCAGCAGCGTAGGTCTGCAGAACAATGAGCAGTTCTTC. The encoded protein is CASSVGLQNNEQFF.

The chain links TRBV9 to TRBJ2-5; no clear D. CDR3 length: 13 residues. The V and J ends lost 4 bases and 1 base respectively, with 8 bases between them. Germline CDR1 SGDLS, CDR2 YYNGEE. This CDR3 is CASSPLSQETQYF. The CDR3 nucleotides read TGTGCCAGCAGCCCTCTAAGCCAAGAGACCCAGTACTTC.

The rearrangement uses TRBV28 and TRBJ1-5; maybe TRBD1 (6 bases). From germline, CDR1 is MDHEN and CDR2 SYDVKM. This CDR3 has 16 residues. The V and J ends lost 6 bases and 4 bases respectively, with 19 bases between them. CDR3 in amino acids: CASSSGGGRTNQPQHF. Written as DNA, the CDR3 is TGTGCCAGCAGCTCCGGGGGGGGGCGCACTAATCAGCCCCAGCATTTT.